The present T cell receptor beta chain was sequenced within a study of regulatory T cells in long-lasting Graves disease. CDR3 regions were amplified by Arm-PCR using iRepertoire HTBI primers to build TCR beta libraries. One entry per CDR3 protein results from TCRdb running MiXCR on the multiplex PCR reads. The sample yields 600,000 to 850,000 distinct CDR3 sequences, 25% to 30% seen once. CDR3 length: 14 amino acids. The junction had 9 bases not matched to a gene; V was cut back by 10 bases and J by 4 bases. Time point noted: persistent/refractory GD, antithyroid drugs over 5 years with positive TRAb. Extracted RNA from PBMCs served as the source of the TCR library. Diagnosing Graves' disease relied on the American Thyroid Association guidelines. The patient group derived from an endocrinology department in Xi'an, China. This clonotype has more than one count but fewer than ten.

The chain recombines TRBV12-3 or TRBV12-4 with TRBJ2-2; 7 bases agree with TRBD1. The source was peripheral blood mononuclear cells (PBMCs), collected when the disease was refractory, from a patient treated with antithyroid drugs. The origin of this receptor is a female donor with Graves disease. The CDR3 DNA reads as TGTGCCACCGGGCCGACAGGGAGCACCGGGGAGCTGTTTTTT. Translated: CATGPTGSTGELFF.